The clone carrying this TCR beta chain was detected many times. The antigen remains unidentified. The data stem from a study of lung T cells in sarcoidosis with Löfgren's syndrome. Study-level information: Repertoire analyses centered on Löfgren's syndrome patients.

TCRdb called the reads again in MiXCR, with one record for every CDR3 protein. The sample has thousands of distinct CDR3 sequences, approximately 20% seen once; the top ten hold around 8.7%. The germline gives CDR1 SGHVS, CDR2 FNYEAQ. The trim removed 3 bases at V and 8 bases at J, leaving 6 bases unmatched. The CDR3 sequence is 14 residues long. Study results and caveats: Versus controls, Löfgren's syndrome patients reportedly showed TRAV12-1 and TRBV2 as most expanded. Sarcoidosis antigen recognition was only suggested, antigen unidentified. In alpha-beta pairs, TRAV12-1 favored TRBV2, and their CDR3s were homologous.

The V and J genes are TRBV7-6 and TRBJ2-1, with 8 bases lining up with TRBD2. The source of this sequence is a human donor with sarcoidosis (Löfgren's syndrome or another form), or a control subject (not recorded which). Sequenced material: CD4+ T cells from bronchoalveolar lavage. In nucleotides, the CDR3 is TGTGCCAGCAGCTTGGGACTAGGTTCAGATGAGCAGTTCTTC. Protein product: CASSLGLGSDEQFF. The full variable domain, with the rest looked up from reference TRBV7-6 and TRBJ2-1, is GAGVSQSPRYKVTKRGQDVALRCDPISGHVSLYWYRQALGQGPEFLTYFNYEAQQDKSGLPNDRFSAERPEGSISTLTIQRTEQRDSAMYRCASSLGLGSDEQFFGPGTRLTVL.